The sequence of this TCR beta chain was determined in a study of blood T cell repertoires in COVID-19. The wider study: Italy, Spain and the United States were the sources of the convalescent and acute COVID-19 samples. T cells, B-cell-depleted T cells, or PBMCs provided the cDNA or gDNA that served as material.

In the authors' workflow: Estimation of nucleated cell counts was performed using reference gene primer amplification. Profiled with immunoSEQ multiplex PCR; TCRdb holds only in-frame clones, not every one. D and trimming come from the DNA, and the V and J calls and clone size come from that table. The sample holds over 400,000 clones, 86% seen once. The V gene's germline CDR1 is MGHRA and CDR2 YSYEKL. This CDR3 has 11 residues. V was trimmed by 8 bases and J by 8 bases, leaving 12 bases between them. In this sample, this clone turned up a few times. The chain is built from TRBV4-1 and TRBJ1-2; D not resolved. This TCR derives from a woman under 40 with active or convalescent COVID-19. The specimen sequenced was peripheral blood. CDR3 amino acids: CASRTGAGYTF. The CDR3 DNA sequence: TGCGCCAGCCGAACGGGAGCCGGCTACACCTTC.